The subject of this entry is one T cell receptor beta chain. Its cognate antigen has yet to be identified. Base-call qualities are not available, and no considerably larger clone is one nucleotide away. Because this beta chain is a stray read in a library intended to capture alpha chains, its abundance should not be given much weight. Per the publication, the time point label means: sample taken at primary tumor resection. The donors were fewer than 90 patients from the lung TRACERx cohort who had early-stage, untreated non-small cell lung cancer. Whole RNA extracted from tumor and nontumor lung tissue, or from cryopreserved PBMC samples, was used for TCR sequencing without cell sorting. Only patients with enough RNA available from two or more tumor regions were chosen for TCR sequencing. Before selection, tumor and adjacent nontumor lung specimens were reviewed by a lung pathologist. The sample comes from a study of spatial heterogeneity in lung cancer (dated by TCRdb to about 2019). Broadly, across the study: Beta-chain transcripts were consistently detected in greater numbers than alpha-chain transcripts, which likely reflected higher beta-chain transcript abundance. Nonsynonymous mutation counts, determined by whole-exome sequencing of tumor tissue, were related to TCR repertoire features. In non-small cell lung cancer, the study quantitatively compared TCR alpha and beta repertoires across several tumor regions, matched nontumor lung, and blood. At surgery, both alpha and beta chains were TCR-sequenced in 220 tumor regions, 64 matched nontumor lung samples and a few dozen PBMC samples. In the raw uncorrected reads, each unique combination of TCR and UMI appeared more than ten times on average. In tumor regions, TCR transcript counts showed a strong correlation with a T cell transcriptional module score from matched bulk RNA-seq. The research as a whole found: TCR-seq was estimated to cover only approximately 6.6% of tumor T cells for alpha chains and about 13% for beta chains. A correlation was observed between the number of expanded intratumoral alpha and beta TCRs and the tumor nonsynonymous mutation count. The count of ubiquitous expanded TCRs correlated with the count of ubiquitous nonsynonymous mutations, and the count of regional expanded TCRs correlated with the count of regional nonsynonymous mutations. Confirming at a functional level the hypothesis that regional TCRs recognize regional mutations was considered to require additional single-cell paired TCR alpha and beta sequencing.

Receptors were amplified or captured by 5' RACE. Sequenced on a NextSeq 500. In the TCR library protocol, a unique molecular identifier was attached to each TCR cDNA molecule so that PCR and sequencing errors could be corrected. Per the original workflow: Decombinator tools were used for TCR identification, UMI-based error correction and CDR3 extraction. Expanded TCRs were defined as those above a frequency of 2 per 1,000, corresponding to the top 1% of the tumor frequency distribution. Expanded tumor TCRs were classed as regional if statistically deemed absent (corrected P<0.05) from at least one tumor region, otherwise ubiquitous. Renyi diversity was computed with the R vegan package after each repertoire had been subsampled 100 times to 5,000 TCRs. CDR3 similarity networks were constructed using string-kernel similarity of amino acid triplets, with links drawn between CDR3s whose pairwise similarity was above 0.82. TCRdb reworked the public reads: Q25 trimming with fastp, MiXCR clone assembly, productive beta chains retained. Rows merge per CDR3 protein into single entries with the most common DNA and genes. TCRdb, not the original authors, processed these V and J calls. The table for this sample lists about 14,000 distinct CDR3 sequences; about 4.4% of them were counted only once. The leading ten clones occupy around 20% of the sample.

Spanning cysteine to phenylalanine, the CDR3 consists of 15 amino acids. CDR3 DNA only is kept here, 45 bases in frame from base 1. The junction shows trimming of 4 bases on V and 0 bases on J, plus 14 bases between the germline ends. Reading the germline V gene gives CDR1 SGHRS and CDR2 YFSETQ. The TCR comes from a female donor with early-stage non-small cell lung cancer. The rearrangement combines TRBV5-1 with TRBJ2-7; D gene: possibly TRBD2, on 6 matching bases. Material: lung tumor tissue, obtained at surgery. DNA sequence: TGCGCCAGCAGCCCCGAGCGGGTGAGCTCCTACGAGCAGTACTTC. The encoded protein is CASSPERVSSYEQYF.